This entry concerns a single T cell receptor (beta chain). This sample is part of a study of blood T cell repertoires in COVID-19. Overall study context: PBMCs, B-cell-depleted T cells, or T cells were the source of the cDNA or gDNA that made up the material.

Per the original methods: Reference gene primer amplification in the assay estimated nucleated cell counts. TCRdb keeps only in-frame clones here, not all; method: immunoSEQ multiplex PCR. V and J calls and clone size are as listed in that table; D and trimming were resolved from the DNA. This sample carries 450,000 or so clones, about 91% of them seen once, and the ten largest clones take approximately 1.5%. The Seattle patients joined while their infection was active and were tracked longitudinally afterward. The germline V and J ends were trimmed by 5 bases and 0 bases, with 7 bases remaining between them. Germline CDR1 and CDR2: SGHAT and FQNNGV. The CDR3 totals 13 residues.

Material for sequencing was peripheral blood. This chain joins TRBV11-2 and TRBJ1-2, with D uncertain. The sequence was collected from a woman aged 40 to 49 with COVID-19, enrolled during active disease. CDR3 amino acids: CASSITANYGYTF. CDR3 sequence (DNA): TGTGCCAGCAGCATCACGGCTAACTATGGCTACACCTTC. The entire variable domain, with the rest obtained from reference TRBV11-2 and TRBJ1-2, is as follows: EAGVAQSPRYKIIEKRQSVAFWCNPISGHATLYWYQQILGQGPKLLIQFQNNGVVDDSQLPKDRFSAERLKGVDSTLKIQPAKLEDSAVYLCASSITANYGYTFGSGTRLTVV.